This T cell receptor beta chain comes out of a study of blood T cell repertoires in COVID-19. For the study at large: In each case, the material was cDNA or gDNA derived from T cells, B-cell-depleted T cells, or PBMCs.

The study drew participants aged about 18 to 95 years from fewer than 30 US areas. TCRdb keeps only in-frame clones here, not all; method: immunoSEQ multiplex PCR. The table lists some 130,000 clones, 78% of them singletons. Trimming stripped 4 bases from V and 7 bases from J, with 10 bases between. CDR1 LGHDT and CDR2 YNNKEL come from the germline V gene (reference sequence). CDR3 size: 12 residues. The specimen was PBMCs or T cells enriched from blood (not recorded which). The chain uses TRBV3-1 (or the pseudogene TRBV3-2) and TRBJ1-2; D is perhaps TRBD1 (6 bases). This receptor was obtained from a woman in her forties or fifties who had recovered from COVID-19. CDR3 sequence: CASSLQTGGYTF. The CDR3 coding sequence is TGTGCCAGCAGCCTCCAGACAGGTGGCTACACCTTC.